Each of the 8 T cell receptor beta chains below was sequenced from the same sample in a study of shared T cell receptors in the human thymus. Method: immunoSEQ multiplex PCR; TCRdb's copy keeps in-frame clones and lacks some. The sample contains 600,000 or so clones, 87% of which appear only once. These data were likewise used in another study, on human thymus T cells.

The source material was thymocytes. The receptors derive from a boy under two years old with a congenital heart defect.

There are a few counts of this clone. The rearrangement joins TRBV5-6 to TRBJ1-2; D may be TRBD1 (6 bases). The V and J ends lost 6 bases and 4 bases respectively, with 13 bases between them. This CDR3 spans 13 amino acids. Germline assignment: CDR1 SGHDT and CDR2 YYEEEE. In DNA, the CDR3 is TGTGCCAGCAACAATTCGGACAGCTATGGCTACACCTTC. It is translated as CASNNSDSYGYTF.

The chain is built from TRBV30 and TRBJ1-2; maybe TRBD1 (6 bases). V shed 5 bases and J shed 4 bases, with 17 bases lying between them. CDR1 is GTSNPN, CDR2 SVGIG, per germline (reference sequence). The CDR3 totals 14 residues. The CDR3 DNA reads TGTGCCTGGGCTGAGACAGGCATGGCCTATGGCTACACCTTC. Translated: CAWAETGMAYGYTF.

This clone was detected once. V is TRBV15 and J is TRBJ1-5, with TRBD1 matching over 7 bases. Germline CDR1 is LNHNV and CDR2 is YYDKDF (reference sequence). The V and J ends lost 4 bases and 6 bases, in that order; junction bases with no gene match: 9. The CDR3 totals 15 residues. CDR3 nucleotide sequence: TGTGCCACCAGCACCAGACAGGGTTGGGGTCAGCCCCAGCATTTT. This codes for CATSTRQGWGQPQHF.

The rearrangement joins TRBV28 to TRBJ2-6; 8 positions match TRBD1. This CDR3 is built from 18 residues. Germline CDR1 MDHEN, CDR2 SYDVKM. V was pared by 3 bases and J by 0 bases, with 7 bases of the junction left unmatched. The CDR3 DNA is TGTGCCAGCAGTTTCGTTTGGACAGGGCCCTCTGGGGCCAACGTCCTGACTTTC. This sequence encodes CASSFVWTGPSGANVLTF.

The chain uses TRBV6-1 and TRBJ2-1; possible D gene TRBD2, 7 bases. This CDR3 has 18 amino acids. The V gene's germline CDR1 is MNHNS and CDR2 SASEGT. V was cut by 0 bases and J by 1 base, with 16 bases left in between. The CDR3 nucleotides read TGTGCCAGCAGTGAAGCGTGGGGGGGGCTGAAATCCTACAATGAGCAGTTCTTC. This translates into CASSEAWGGLKSYNEQFF.

The chain couples TRBV18 to TRBJ2-1, with a tentative D call TRBD2 (6 bases). Trimming cost V 3 bases and J 14 bases, with 14 bases left between them. Germline CDR1 reads KGHSH; CDR2 reads LQKENI. This CDR3 comprises 12 residues. The CDR3 region is CASSPGRGREFF. For the CDR3, the DNA is TGTGCCAGCTCACCGGGGCGGGGAAGGGAGTTCTTC. The full variable domain, with the rest looked up from reference TRBV18 and TRBJ2-1, is NAGVMQNPRHLVRRRGQEARLRCSPMKGHSHVYWYRQLPEEGLKFMVYLQKENIIDESGMPKERFSAEFPKEGPSILRIQQVVRGDSAAYFCASSPGRGREFFGPGTRLTVL.

This chain uses TRBV5-1 with TRBJ1-4, with TRBD1 identical over 7 bases. Trimming at V came to 4 bases and at J to 0 bases, leaving 6 bases not matched to a gene. The CDR3 has 16 amino acids. CDR1 is SGHRS and CDR2 is YFSETQ in the germline V gene. The CDR3 DNA reads as TGCGCCAGCAGCCGGGACAGCTTATCAACTAATGAAAAACTGTTTTTT. Translating it yields CASSRDSLSTNEKLFF.

This chain uses TRBV4-1 with TRBJ1-4; D not certain. CDR3 length: 17 residues. Germline V CDR1 and CDR2: MGHRA, YSYEKL. Between the trimmed V and J ends, which lost 5 bases and 0 bases, there was a span of 16 bases. The CDR3 DNA is TGCGCCAGCAGCTCCCCATTATACAGAGCAACTAATGAAAAACTGTTTTTT. It translates to CASSSPLYRATNEKLFF.